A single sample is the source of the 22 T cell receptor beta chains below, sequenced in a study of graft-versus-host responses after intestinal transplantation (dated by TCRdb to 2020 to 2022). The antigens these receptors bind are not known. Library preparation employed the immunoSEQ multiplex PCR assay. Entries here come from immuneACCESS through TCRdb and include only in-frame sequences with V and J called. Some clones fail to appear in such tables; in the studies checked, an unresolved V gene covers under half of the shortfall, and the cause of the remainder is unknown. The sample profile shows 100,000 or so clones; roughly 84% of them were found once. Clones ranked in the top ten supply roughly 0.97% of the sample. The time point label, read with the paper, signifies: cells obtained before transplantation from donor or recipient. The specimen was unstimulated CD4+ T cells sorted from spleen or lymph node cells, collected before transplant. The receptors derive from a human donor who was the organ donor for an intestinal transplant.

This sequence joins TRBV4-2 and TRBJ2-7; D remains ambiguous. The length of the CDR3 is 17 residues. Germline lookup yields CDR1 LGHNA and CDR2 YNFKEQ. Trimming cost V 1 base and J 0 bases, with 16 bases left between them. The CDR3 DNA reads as TGTGCCAGCAGCCAAGCGTTCGCGACAACCCTCTCCTACGAGCAGTACTTC. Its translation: CASSQAFATTLSYEQYF.

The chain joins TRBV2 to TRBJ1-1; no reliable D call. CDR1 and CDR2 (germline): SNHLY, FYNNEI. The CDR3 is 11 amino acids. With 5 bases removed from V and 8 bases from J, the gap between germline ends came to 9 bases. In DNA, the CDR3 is TGTGCCAGCAGTTGGTACAGCGAAGCTTTCTTT. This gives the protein CASSWYSEAFF.

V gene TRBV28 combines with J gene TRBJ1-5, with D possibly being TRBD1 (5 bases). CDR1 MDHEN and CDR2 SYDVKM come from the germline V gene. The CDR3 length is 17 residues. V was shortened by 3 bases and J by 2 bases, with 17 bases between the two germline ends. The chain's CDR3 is CASSLIRGSVGNQPQHF. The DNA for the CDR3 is TGTGCCAGCAGTTTGATAAGGGGATCGGTCGGCAATCAGCCCCAGCATTTT.

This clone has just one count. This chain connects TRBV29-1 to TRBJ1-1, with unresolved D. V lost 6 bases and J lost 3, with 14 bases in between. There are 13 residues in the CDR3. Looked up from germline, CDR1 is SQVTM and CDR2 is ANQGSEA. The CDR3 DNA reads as TGCAGCGTCCGGGAGGAGTGGGACACTGAAGCTTTCTTT. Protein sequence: CSVREEWDTEAFF.

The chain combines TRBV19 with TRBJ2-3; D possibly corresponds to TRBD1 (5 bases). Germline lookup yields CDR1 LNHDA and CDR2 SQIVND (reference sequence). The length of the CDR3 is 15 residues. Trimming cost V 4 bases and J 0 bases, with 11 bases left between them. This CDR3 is CASSTGQVSTDTQYF. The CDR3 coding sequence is TGTGCCAGTAGTACCGGACAAGTTAGCACAGATACGCAGTATTTT.

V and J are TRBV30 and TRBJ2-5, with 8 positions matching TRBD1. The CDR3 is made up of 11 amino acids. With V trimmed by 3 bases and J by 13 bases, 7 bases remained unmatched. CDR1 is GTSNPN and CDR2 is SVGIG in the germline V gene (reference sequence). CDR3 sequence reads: CAWRRTGSTYF. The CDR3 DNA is TGTGCCTGGAGAAGGACAGGGTCGACGTACTTC.

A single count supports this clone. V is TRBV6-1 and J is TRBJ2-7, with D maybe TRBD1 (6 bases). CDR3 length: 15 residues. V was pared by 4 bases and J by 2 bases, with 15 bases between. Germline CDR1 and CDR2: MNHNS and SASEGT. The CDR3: CASSGSDRSPYEQYF. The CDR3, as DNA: TGTGCCAGCAGTGGATCCGACAGGAGTCCCTACGAGCAGTACTTC.

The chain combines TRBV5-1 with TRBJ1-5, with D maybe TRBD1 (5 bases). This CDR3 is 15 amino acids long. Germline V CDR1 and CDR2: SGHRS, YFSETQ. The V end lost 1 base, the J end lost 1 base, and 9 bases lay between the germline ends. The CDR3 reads CASSLMGESNQPQHF. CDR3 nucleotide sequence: TGCGCCAGCAGCTTGATGGGGGAAAGCAATCAGCCCCAGCATTTT. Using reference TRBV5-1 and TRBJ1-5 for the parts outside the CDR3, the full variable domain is KAGVTQTPRYLIKTRGQQVTLSCSPISGHRSVSWYQQTPGQGLQFLFEYFSETQRNKGNFPGRFSGRQFSNSRSEMNVSTLELGDSALYLCASSLMGESNQPQHFGDGTRLSIL.

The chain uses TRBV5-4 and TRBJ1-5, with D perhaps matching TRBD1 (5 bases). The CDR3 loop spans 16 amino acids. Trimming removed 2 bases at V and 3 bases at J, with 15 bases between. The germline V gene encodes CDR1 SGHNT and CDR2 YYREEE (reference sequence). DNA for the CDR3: TGTGCCAGCAGCTTAAAGGGGCAAATTACCAATCAGCCCCAGCATTTT. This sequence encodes CASSLKGQITNQPQHF.

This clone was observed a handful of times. CDR3 loop: CASSLGYEQYF. Here the CDR3 DNA reads TGTGCCAGCAGCCTAGGCTACGAGCAGTACTTC. This chain connects TRBV5-4 to TRBJ2-7; D is unresolved. The CDR3 has 11 amino acids. V lost 4 bases to trimming and J lost 3 bases, with 5 bases between them. In germline, CDR1 is SGHNT, CDR2 YYREEE (reference sequence). The whole variable domain, remainder taken from reference TRBV5-4 and TRBJ2-7, is ETGVTQSPTHLIKTRGQQVTLRCSSQSGHNTVSWYQQALGQGPQFIFQYYREEENGRGNFPPRFSGLQFPNYSSELNVNALELDDSALYLCASSLGYEQYFGPGTRLTVT.

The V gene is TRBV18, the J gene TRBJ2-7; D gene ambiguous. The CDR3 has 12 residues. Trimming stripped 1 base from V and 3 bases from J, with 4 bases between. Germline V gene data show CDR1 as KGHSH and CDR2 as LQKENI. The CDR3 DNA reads TGTGCCAGCTCACCACAGATCTACGAGCAGTACTTC. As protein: CASSPQIYEQYF.

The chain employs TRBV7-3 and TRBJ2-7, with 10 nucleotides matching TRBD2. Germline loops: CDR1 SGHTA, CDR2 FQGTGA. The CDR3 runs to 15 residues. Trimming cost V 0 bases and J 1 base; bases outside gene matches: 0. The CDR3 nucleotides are TGTGCCAGCAGCTTAACTAGCGGGGGGTCCTACGAGCAGTACTTC. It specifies CASSLTSGGSYEQYF.

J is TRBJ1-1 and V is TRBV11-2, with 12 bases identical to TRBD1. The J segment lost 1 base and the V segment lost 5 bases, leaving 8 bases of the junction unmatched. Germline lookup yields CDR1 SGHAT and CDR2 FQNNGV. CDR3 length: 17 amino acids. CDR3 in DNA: TGTGCCAGCAGCACCGGGACAGGGGGCATGGCGAACACTGAAGCTTTCTTT. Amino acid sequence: CASSTGTGGMANTEAFF.

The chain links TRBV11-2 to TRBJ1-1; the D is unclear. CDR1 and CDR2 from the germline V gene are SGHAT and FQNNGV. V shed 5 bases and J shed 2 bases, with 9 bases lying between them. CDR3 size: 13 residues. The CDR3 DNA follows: TGTGCCAGCAGCCGATACGACAACACTGAAGCTTTCTTT. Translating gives CASSRYDNTEAFF. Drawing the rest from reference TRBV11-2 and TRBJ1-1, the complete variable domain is EAGVAQSPRYKIIEKRQSVAFWCNPISGHATLYWYQQILGQGPKLLIQFQNNGVVDDSQLPKDRFSAERLKGVDSTLKIQPAKLEDSAVYLCASSRYDNTEAFFGQGTRLTVV.

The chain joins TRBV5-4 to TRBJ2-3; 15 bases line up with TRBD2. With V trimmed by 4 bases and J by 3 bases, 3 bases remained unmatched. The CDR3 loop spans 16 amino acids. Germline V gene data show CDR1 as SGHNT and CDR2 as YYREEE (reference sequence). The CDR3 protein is CASSRTSGGGTDTQYF. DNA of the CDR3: TGTGCCAGCAGCAGGACTAGCGGGGGGGGTACAGATACGCAGTATTTT.

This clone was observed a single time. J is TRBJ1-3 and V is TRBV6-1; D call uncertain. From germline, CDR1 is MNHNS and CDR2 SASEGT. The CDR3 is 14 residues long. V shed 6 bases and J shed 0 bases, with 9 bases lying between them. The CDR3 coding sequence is TGTGCCAGCAGGTCTGCCAGCTCTGGAAACACCATATATTTT. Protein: CASRSASSGNTIYF.

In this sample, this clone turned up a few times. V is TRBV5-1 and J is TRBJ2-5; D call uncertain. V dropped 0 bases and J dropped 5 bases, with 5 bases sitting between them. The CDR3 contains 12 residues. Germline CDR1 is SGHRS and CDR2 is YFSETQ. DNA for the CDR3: TGCGCCAGCAGCTTGGCCGGGGAGACCCAGTACTTC. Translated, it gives CASSLAGETQYF. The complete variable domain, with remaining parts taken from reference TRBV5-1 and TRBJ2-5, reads KAGVTQTPRYLIKTRGQQVTLSCSPISGHRSVSWYQQTPGQGLQFLFEYFSETQRNKGNFPGRFSGRQFSNSRSEMNVSTLELGDSALYLCASSLAGETQYFGPGTRLLVL.

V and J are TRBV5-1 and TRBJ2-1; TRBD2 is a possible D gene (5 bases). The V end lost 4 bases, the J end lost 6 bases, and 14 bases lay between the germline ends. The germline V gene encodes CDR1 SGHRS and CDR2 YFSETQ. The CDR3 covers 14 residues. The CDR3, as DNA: TGCGCCAGCAGCCCTCCCAACGGGATCAATGAGCAGTTCTTC. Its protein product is CASSPPNGINEQFF.

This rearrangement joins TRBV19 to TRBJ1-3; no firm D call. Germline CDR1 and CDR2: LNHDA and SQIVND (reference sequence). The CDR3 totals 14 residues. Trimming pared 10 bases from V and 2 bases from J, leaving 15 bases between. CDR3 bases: TGTGCCACCAGAGTGGGTGGGACTGGAAACACCATATATTTT. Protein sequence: CATRVGGTGNTIYF. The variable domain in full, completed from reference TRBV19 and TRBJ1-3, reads DGGITQSPKYLFRKEGQNVTLSCEQNLNHDAMYWYRQDPGQGLRLIYYSQIVNDFQKGDIAEGYSVSREKKESFPLTVTSAQKNPTAFYLCATRVGGTGNTIYFGEGSWLTVV.

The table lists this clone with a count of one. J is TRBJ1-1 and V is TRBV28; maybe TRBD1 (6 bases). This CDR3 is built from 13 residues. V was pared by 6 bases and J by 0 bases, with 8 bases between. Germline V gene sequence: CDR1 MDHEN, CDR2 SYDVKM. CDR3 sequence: CASRPGVNTEAFF. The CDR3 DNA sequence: TGTGCCAGCAGGCCAGGGGTGAACACTGAAGCTTTCTTT.

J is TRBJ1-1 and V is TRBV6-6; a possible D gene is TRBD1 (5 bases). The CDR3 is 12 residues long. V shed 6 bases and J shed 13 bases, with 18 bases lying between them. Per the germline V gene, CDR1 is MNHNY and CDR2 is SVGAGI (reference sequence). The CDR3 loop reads CASRGLQAALFF. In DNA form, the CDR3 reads TGTGCCAGCAGGGGGTTACAGGCCGCTCTTTTCTTT.

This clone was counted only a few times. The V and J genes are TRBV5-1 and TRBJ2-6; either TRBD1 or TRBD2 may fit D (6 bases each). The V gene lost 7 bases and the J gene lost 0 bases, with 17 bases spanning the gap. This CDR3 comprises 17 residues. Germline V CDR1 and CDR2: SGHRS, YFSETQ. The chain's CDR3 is CASGRDTSFSGANVLTF. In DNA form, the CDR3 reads TGCGCCAGCGGGCGGGACACCAGTTTCTCTGGGGCCAACGTCCTGACTTTC.